These 4 T cell receptor beta chains came from one sample sequenced in a study of blood T cell repertoires in COVID-19. Generated by immunoSEQ multiplex PCR, the TCRdb table keeps only in-frame clones and is missing some. The repertoire holds just under 300,000 clones, around 84% seen once, with around 1.4% in the top ten. The sequencing input was peripheral blood. The receptors here all came from a man aged 70-80 years with acute or convalescent COVID-19.

V usage is TRBV27 and J usage is TRBJ2-2; 9 bases line up with TRBD1. The CDR3 has 15 residues. J lost 4 bases, V lost 5 bases, and 5 bases had no gene match. Per the germline V gene, CDR1 is MNHEY and CDR2 is SMNVEV (reference sequence). CDR3 in DNA: TGTGCCAGCAGTCTGGGACAGGGCAGCACCGGGGAGCTGTTTTTT. Translation: CASSLGQGSTGELFF.

V is TRBV28 and J is TRBJ1-3; D call uncertain. This CDR3 is 12 amino acids long. The V gene's germline CDR1 is MDHEN and CDR2 SYDVKM. V was trimmed by 6 bases and J by 8 bases, leaving 11 bases between them. The CDR3 is CASSGIRDTIYF. CDR3 DNA: TGTGCCAGCAGCGGGATTCGGGACACCATATATTTT.

J is TRBJ1-2 and V is TRBV5-1; 8 nucleotides align to TRBD1. With 3 bases clipped from V and 4 bases from J, the junction kept 2 bases outside the gene matches. This CDR3 has 13 residues. CDR1 and CDR2 (germline): SGHRS, YFSETQ. The CDR3 loop reads CASSWTGLYGYTF. The CDR3 nucleotides read TGCGCCAGCAGCTGGACAGGGCTCTATGGCTACACCTTC.

There are a few counts of this clone. The chain employs TRBV4-3 and TRBJ2-1; 15 nucleotides line up with TRBD2. The junction had 6 bases not matched to a gene; V was cut back by 0 bases and J by 12 bases. CDR1 and CDR2 from the germline V gene are LGHNA and YSLEER. The CDR3 length is 16 residues. The CDR3 reads CASSQERTSGRAPQFF. Here the CDR3 DNA reads TGCGCCAGCAGCCAAGAGAGGACTAGCGGGAGGGCCCCGCAGTTCTTC.